What follows describes a single T cell receptor (beta chain). The junction departs from the called germline gene at one end, perhaps through a read error. Via MiXCR, TCRdb re-called the RT-PCR reads, giving one row per CDR3 protein. The sample includes approximately 200,000 distinct CDR3 sequences, more than 35% seen only once; the top ten take roughly 10%. The data originate from a study of patients and donors after allogeneic stem cell transplantation. This CDR3 has 15 residues. Germline lookup yields CDR1 MNHEY and CDR2 SVGEGT. Sequenced sample: blood, either unsorted or a sorted T cell fraction (not recorded which). This clonotype was sampled from a human donor who was either an allogeneic HSCT recipient or a stem cell or donor lymphocyte infusion donor (not recorded which). It is not recorded whose cells these are; they may come from a transplant donor. The J gene is TRBJ2-1, the V gene TRBV6-2 or TRBV6-3; tentative D call: TRBD2 (6 bases). The CDR3 loop reads CASGYYGSTYNEQFF. CDR3 DNA: TGTGCCAGCGGTTACTACGGGAGTACCTACAATGAGCAGTTCTTC.